This T cell receptor beta chain was obtained from a study of STAT5B mutations in CD4+ large granular lymphocyte leukemia. This clone turned up a few times. Its cognate antigen is unknown. V was trimmed by 7 bases and J by 4 bases, leaving 11 bases between them. Per germline, CDR1 SGHVS and CDR2 FQNEAQ. The CDR3 runs 13 residues. The method was immunoSEQ multiplex PCR; TCRdb's version includes in-frame clones alone and lacks a portion of them. The sample lists 23,000 or so clones; 70% to 80% were seen once. General study findings and limits: Top patient clones used TRBV06 genes more often: 8/27 versus 2/35 in controls.

The sample consisted of CD4+ T cells from blood buffy coats. The chain links TRBV7-8 to TRBJ1-5; D is perhaps TRBD1 (5 bases). The receptor's source is a human donor in good health. In nucleotides, the CDR3 is TGTGCCAGCACCGACAGCTTAAATCAGCCCCAGCATTTT. Translated, it gives CASTDSLNQPQHF.